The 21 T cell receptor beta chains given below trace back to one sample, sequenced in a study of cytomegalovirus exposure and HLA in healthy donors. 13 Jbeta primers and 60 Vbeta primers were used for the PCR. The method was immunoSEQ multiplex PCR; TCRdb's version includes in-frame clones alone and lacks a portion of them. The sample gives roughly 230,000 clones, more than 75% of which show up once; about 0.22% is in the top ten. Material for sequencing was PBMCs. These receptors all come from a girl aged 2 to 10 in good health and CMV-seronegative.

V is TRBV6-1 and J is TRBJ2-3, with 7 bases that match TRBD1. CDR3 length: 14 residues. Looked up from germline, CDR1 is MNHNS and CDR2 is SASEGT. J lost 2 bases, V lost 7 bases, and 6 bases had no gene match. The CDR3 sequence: CASTMTGPTDTQYF. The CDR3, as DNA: TGTGCCAGCACTATGACAGGGCCCACAGATACGCAGTATTTT.

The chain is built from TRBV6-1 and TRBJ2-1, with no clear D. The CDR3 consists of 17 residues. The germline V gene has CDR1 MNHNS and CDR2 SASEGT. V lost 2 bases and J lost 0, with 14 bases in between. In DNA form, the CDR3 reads TGTGCCAGCAGTGAATCGCTCAGCGAAAGCTCCTACAATGAGCAGTTCTTC. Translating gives CASSESLSESSYNEQFF.

The CDR3 nucleotides are TGTGCCTGGACCCGGTTCGGGTATGGCTACACCTTC. It translates to CAWTRFGYGYTF. The chain is built from TRBV30 and TRBJ1-2; D unresolved. CDR1 is GTSNPN and CDR2 is SVGIG in the germline V gene (reference sequence). The V end was cut by 4 bases, the J end by 5 bases, with 11 bases between. The CDR3 spans 12 residues.

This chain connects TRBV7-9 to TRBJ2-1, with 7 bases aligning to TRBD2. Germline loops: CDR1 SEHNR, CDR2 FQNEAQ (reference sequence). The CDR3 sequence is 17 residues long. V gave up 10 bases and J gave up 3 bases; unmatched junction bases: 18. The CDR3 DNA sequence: TGTGCCACTCTAATTTCTCGGTCCACTAGCGTCTACAATGAGCAGTTCTTC. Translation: CATLISRSTSVYNEQFF. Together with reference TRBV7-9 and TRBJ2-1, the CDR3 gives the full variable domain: DTGVSQNPRHKITKRGQNVTFRCDPISEHNRLYWYRQTLGQGPEFLTYFQNEAQLEKSRLLSDRFSAERPKGSFSTLEIQRTEQGDSAMYLCATLISRSTSVYNEQFFGPGTRLTVL.

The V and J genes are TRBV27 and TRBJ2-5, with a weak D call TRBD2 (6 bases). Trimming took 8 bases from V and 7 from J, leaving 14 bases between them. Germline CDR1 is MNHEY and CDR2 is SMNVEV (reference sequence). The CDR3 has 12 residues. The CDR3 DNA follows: TGTGCCAGCTCTAGGGGACTGGGGACCCAGTACTTC. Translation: CASSRGLGTQYF.

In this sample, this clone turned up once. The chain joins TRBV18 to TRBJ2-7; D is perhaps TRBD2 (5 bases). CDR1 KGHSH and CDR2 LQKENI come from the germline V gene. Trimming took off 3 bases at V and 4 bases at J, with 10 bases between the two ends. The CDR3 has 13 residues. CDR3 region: CASSPRGDYEQYF. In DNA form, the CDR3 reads TGTGCCAGCTCACCCCGGGGAGATTACGAGCAGTACTTC.

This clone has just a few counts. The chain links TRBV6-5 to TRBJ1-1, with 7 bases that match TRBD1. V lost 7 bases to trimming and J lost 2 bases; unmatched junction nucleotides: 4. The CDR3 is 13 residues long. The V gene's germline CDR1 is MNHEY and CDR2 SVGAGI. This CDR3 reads CASKRQGNTEAFF. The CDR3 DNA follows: TGTGCCAGCAAAAGACAGGGAAACACTGAAGCTTTCTTT.

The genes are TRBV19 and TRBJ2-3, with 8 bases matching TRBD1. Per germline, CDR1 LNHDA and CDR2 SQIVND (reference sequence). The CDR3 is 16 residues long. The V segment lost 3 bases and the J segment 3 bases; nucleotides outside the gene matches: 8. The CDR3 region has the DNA TGTGCCAGTAGTATCCCAGGGGGCGTGGGAACAGATACGCAGTATTTT. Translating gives CASSIPGGVGTDTQYF.

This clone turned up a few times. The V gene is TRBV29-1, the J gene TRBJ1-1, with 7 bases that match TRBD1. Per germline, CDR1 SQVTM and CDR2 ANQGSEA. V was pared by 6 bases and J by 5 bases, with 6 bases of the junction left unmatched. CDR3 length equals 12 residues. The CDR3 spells CSVQTGKTEAFF. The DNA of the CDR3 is TGCAGCGTGCAGACAGGGAAAACTGAAGCTTTCTTT.

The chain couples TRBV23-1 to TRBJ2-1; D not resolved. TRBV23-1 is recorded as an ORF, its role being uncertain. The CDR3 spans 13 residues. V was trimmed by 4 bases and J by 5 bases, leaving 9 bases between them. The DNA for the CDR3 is TGCGCCAGCAGTCGAGGCCTTAACAATGAGCAGTTCTTC. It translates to CASSRGLNNEQFF.

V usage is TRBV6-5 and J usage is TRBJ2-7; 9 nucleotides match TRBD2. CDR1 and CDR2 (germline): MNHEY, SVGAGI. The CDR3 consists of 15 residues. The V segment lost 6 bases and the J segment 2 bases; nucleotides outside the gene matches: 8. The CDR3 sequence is CASRGGAGGTYEQYF. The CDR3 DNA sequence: TGTGCCAGCAGGGGCGGGGCGGGAGGGACCTACGAGCAGTACTTC.

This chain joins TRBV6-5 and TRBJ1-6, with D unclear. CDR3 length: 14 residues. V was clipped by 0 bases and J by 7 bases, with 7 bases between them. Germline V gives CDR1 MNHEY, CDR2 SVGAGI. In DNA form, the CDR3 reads TGTGCCAGCAGTTACTCAGAGATCAATTCACCCCTCCACTTT. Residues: CASSYSEINSPLHF.

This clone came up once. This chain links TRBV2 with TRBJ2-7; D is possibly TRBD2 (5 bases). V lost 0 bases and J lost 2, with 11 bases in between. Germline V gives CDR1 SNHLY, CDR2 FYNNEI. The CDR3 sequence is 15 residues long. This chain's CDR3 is CASSEARAGTYEQYF. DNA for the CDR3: TGTGCCAGCAGTGAAGCGCGGGCAGGAACCTACGAGCAGTACTTC. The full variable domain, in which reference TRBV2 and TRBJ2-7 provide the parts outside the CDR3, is EPEVTQTPSHQVTQMGQEVILRCVPISNHLYFYWYRQILGQKVEFLVSFYNNEISEKSEIFDDQFSVERPDGSNFTLKIRSTKLEDSAMYFCASSEARAGTYEQYFGPGTRLTVT.

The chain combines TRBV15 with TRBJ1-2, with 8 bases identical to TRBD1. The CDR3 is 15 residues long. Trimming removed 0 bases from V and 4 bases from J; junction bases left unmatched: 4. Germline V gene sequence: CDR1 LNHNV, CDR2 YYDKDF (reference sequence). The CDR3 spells CATSRDRGQSYGYTF. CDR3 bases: TGTGCCACCAGCAGAGACAGGGGGCAGAGCTATGGCTACACCTTC.

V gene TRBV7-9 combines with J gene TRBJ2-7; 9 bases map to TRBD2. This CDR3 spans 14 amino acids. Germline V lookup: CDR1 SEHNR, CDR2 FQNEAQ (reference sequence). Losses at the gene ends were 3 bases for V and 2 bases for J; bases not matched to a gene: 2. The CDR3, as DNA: TGTGCCAGCAGCTTGACTAGCGGTCCCTACGAGCAGTACTTC. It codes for CASSLTSGPYEQYF. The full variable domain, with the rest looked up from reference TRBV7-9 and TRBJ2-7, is DTGVSQNPRHKITKRGQNVTFRCDPISEHNRLYWYRQTLGQGPEFLTYFQNEAQLEKSRLLSDRFSAERPKGSFSTLEIQRTEQGDSAMYLCASSLTSGPYEQYFGPGTRLTVT.

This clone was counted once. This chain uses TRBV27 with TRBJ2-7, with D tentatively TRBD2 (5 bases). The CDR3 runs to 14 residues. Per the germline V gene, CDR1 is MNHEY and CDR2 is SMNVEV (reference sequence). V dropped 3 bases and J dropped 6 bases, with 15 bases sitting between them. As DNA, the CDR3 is TGTGCCAGCAGTTTGGCACGGAGGAACTCCGAGCAGTACTTC. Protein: CASSLARRNSEQYF.

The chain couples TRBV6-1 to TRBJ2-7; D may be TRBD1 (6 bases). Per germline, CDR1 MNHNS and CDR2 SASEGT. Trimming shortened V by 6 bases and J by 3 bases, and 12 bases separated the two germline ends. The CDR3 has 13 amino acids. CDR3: CASRLRTDYEQYF. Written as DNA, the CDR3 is TGTGCCAGCAGGCTAAGGACAGACTACGAGCAGTACTTC.

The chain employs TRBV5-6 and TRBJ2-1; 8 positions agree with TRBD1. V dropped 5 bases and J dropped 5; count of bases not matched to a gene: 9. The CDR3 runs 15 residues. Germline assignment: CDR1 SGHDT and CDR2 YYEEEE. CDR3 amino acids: CASSFLDRDDNEQFF. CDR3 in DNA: TGTGCCAGCAGTTTTTTGGACAGGGACGACAATGAGCAGTTCTTC.

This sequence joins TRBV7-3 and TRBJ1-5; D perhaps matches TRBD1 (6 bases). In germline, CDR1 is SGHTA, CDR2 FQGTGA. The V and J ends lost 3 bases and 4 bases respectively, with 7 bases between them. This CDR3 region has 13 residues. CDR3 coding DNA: TGTGCCAGCAGCTTGGACAGAAATCAGCCCCAGCATTTT. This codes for CASSLDRNQPQHF.

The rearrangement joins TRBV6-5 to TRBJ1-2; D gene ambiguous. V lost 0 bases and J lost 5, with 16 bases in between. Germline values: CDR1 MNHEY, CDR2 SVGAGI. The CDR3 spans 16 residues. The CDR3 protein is CASSYSSLIRTYGYTF. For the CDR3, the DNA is TGTGCCAGCAGTTACTCAAGTCTTATTCGTACTTATGGCTACACCTTC.

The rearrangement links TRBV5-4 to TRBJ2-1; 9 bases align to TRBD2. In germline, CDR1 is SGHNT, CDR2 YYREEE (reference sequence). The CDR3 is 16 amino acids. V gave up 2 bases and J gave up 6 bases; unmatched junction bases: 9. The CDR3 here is CASSLPQSSGINEQFF. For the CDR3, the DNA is TGTGCCAGCAGCTTACCCCAATCTAGCGGGATCAATGAGCAGTTCTTC.